This TCR beta chain was recorded in a study of CD8+CD57+ T cells in acquired aplastic anemia. Study background: Across the sorted CD4+ and CD8+ cells, DNA amounts averaged 3.2 ug. Overall study results and limits: In common between the patients and the controls were approximately 30 CD8+ CDR3 sequences.

Genomic DNA acted as the template from which TCR beta VDJ combination and CDR3 sequence profiling were carried out. One entry per CDR3 protein, called by TCRdb with MiXCR from the reads. This repertoire shows a few hundred thousand distinct CDR3 sequences, around a third found once; its top ten account for 0.75% to 0.95%. The CDR3 length is 12 residues. CDR1 SGHTA and CDR2 FQGNSA come from the germline V gene. V gave up 3 bases and J gave up 10 bases, with 13 bases separating them. Patients sequenced had flow cytometry evidence of CD8+CD57+ cell expansion. No patient had been given any therapy when blood was sampled. On this clonotype itself: What it recognizes is unknown.

The receptor's source is a human donor with aplastic anemia. The sequencing input was sorted CD4+, CD8+, or CD8+CD57+ T cells (not recorded which) from PBMCs. The chain combines TRBV7-2 with TRBJ2-7, with D tentatively TRBD1 (5 bases). The CDR3 protein is CASSLAKQDQYF. As DNA, the CDR3 is TGTGCCAGCAGCTTGGCCAAACAGGATCAGTACTTC.